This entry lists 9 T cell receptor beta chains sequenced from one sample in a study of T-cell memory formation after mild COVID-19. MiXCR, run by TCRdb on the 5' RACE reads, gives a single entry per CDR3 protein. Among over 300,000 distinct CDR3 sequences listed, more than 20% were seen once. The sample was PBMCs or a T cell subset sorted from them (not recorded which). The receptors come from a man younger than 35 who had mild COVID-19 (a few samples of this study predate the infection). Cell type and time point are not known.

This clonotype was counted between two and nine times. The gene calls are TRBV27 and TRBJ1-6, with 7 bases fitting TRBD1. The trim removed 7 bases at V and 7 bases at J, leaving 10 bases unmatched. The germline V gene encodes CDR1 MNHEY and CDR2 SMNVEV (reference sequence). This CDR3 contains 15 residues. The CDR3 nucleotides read TGTGCCAGCACCCTAGGGGGCAGGGGAAATTCACCCCTCCACTTT. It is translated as CASTLGGRGNSPLHF.

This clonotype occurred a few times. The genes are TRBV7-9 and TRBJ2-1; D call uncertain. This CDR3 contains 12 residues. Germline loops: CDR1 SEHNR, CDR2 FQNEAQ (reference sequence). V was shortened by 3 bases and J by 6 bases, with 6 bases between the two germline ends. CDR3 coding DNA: TGTGCCAGCAGCTTGGTTATCAATGAGCAGTTCTTC. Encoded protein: CASSLVINEQFF.

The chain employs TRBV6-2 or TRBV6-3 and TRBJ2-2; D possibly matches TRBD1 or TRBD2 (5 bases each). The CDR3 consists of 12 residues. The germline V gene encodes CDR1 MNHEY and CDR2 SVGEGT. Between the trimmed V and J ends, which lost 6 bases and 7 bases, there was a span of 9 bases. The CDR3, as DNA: TGTGCCAGCAGGAGGGGTGGCGGGGAGCTGTTTTTT. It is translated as CASRRGGGELFF.

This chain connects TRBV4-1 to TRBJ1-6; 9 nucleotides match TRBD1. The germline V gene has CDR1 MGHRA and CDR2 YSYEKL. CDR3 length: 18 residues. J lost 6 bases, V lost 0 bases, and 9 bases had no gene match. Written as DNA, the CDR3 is TGCGCCAGCAGCCAAGATCAGGGGACAGGGACTACTAATTCACCCCTCCACTTT. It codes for CASSQDQGTGTTNSPLHF.

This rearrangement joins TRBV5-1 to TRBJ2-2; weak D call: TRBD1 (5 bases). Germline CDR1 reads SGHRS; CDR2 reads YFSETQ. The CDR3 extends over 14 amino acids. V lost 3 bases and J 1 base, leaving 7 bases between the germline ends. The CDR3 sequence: CASSSQGNTGELFF. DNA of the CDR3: TGCGCCAGCAGCTCTCAGGGGAACACCGGGGAGCTGTTTTTT.

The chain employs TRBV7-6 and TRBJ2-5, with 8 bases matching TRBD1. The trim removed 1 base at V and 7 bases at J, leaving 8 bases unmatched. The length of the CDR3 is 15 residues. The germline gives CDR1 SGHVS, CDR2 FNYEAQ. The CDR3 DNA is TGTGCCAGCAGCTTAGGACAGTTTGGACAGGGGACCCAGTACTTC. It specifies CASSLGQFGQGTQYF.

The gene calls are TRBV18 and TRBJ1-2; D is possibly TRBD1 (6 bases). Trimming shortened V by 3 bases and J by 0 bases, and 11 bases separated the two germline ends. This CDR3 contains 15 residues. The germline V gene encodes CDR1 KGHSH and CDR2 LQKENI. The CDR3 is CASSPATGPNYGYTF. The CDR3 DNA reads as TGTGCCAGCTCACCGGCGACAGGTCCTAACTATGGCTACACCTTC.

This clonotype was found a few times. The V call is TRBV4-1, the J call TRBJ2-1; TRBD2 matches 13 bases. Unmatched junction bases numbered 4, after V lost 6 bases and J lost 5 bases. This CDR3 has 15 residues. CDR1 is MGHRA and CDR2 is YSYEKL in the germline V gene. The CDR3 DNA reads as TGCGCCAGCAGTCAAACTAGCGGGGGGGACAATGAGCAGTTCTTC. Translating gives CASSQTSGGDNEQFF.

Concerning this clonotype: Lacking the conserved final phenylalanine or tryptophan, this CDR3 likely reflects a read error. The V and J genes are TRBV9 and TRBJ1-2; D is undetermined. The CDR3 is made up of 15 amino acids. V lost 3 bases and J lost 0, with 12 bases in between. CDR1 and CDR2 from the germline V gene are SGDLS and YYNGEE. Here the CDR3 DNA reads TGTGCCAGCAGCGCGGAGGGCCTGGCTAACTATGGCTACACCTTA. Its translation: CASSAEGLANYGYTL.